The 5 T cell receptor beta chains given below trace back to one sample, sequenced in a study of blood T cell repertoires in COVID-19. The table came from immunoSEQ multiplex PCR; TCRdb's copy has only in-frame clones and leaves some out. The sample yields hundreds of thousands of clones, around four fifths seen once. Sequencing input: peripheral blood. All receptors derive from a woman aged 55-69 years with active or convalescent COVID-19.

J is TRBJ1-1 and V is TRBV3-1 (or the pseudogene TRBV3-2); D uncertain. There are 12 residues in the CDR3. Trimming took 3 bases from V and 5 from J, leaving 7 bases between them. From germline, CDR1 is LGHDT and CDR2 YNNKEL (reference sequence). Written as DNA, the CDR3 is TGTGCCAGCAGCCACTTCGGGACTGAAGCTTTCTTT. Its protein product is CASSHFGTEAFF.

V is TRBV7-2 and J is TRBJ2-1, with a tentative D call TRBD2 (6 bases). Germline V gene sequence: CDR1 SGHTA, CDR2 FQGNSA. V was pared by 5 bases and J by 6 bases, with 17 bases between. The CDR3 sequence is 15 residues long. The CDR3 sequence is CASSDPNRRGNEQFF. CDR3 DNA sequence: TGTGCCAGCAGCGATCCGAACAGGCGGGGCAATGAGCAGTTCTTC. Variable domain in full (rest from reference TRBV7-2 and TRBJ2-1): GAGVSQSPSNKVTEKGKDVELRCDPISGHTALYWYRQSLGQGLEFLIYFQGNSAPDKSGLPSDRFSAERTGGSVSTLTIQRTQQEDSAVYLCASSDPNRRGNEQFFGPGTRLTVL.

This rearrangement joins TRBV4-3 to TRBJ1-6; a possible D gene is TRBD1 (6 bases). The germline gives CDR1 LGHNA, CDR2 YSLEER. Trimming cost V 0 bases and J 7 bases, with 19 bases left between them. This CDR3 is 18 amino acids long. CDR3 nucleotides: TGCGCCAGCAGCCAAGACTCCGGTTTAGGGGGTGAAAATTCACCCCTCCACTTT. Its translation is CASSQDSGLGGENSPLHF.

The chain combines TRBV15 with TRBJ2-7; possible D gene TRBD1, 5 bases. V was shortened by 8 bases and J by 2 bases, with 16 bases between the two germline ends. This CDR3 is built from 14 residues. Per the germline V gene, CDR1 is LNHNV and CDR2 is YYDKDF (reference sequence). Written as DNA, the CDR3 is TGTGCCACCGGGTTAGGGGCGCGAGCCTACGAGCAGTACTTC. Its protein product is CATGLGARAYEQYF.

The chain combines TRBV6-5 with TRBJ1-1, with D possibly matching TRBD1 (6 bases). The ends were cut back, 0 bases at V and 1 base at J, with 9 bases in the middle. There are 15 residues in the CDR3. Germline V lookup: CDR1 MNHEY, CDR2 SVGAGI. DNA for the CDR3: TGTGCCAGCAGTTACTCAGACAGGCGGAACACTGAAGCTTTCTTT. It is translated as CASSYSDRRNTEAFF.